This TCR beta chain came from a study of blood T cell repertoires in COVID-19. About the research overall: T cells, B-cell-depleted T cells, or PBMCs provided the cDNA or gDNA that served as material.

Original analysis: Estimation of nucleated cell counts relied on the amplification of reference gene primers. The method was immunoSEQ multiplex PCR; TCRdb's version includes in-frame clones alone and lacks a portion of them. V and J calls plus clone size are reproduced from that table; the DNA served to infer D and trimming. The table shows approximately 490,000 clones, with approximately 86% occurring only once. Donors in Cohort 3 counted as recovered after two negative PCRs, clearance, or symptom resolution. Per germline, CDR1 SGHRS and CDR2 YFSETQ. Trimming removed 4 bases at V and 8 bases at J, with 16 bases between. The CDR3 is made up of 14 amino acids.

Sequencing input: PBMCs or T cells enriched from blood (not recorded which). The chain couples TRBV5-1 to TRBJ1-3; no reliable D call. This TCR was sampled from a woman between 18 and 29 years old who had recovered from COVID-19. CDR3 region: CASSLDPAEDTIYF. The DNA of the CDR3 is TGCGCCAGCAGCCTGGACCCTGCGGAAGACACCATATATTTT.